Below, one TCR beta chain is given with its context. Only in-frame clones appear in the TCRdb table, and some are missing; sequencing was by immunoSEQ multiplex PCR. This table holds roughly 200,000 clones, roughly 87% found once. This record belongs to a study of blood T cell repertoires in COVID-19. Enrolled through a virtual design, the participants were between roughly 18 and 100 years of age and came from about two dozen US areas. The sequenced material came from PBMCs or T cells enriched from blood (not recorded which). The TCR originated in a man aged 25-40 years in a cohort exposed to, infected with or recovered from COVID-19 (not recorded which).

The CDR3 reads CASTPSPSPYNEQFF. The CDR3 DNA reads TGTGCCAGCACTCCTTCCCCTAGCCCCTACAATGAGCAGTTCTTC. This chain links TRBV27 with TRBJ2-1, with D perhaps matching TRBD2 (5 bases). Germline CDR1 MNHEY, CDR2 SMNVEV (reference sequence). The V gene lost 7 bases and the J gene lost 2 bases, with 15 bases spanning the gap. This CDR3 comprises 15 residues.